The clone carrying this TCR beta chain was seen only a few times. Its antigen is not known. This entry comes from a study of blood T cells in healthy people across ages. A second about 7 to 11 cycle PCR used barcoded and J-beta primers. TCRdb independently ran MiXCR on the 5' RACE reads; one entry per CDR3 protein. The sample shows roughly 800,000 distinct CDR3 sequences, around 25% of them seen only once. CDR1 SEHNR and CDR2 FQNEAQ come from the germline V gene (reference sequence). Trimming removed 8 bases at V and 3 bases at J, with 17 bases between. The length of the CDR3 is 15 residues. General observations from the study: Unknown donor CMV status possibly confounded expanded clonotype changes. Estimated diversity, derived from one million T cells, was regarded as an underestimate.

This sample was shared with a second study, whose subject was T cells of mothers and their children. This second report adds: Over 9 million TCR beta CDR3 reads were obtained from each mother, and about 3 million from each child. With unrelated pairs as the comparison, related mother-child pairs had a slightly higher overlap that was not significant.

Specimen: blood. The receptor was derived from a boy between 10 and 17 years old in good health. This sequence joins TRBV7-9 and TRBJ2-1; D possibly corresponds to TRBD1 (5 bases). This CDR3 is CASLSAGADYNEQFF. The CDR3 DNA reads as TGTGCCAGCTTATCTGCTGGGGCTGACTACAATGAGCAGTTCTTC.